These 25 T cell receptor beta chains came from one sample sequenced in a study of regulatory T cells in long-lasting Graves disease. Noted time point: newly diagnosed GD, antithyroid drugs for less than 3 months. PBMCs provided the RNA from which the TCR library was made. In building TCR beta libraries, iRepertoire HTBI primers were used together with Arm-PCR of CDR3 regions. TCRdb re-derived calls from the multiplex PCR reads in MiXCR, one entry per CDR3 protein. The table includes approximately 300,000 distinct CDR3 sequences, roughly 18% detected once. The sample consisted of peripheral blood mononuclear cells (PBMCs), taken at new diagnosis, from a patient treated with antithyroid drugs. These receptors came from a female donor with Graves disease.

This clonotype was seen more than once but under ten times. The J gene is TRBJ1-2, the V gene TRBV12-3 or TRBV12-4; 7 nucleotides agree with TRBD1. Losses at the gene ends were 5 bases for V and 8 bases for J; bases not matched to a gene: 8. The CDR3 runs 13 residues. The CDR3 is CASSPDRLGGYTF. CDR3 coding DNA: TGTGCCAGCAGTCCGGACAGGCTGGGCGGCTACACCTTC.

This clonotype was recorded at least ten times. The rearrangement uses TRBV14 and TRBJ2-1; D might be TRBD1 or TRBD2, each matching 5 bases. The CDR3 is made up of 13 amino acids. CDR1 and CDR2 (germline): SGHDN, FVKESK. Trimming stripped 2 bases from V and 9 bases from J, with 11 bases between. The CDR3 DNA sequence: TGTGCCAGCAGCCAAACTATTGGGGGTGAGCAGTTCTTC. Protein product: CASSQTIGGEQFF.

Many counts were recorded for this clonotype. The V call is TRBV28, the J call TRBJ1-2; unclear D gene. Trimming took off 7 bases at V and 8 bases at J, with 20 bases between the two ends. CDR1 is MDHEN, CDR2 SYDVKM, per germline. This CDR3 spans 14 amino acids. Here the CDR3 reads CASNFWLTERGYTF. CDR3 DNA: TGTGCCAGCAATTTTTGGCTTACGGAACGGGGCTACACCTTC.

The chain is built from TRBV25-1 and TRBJ2-7; D is tentatively TRBD1 or TRBD2 (5 bases each). The germline V gene has CDR1 MGHDK and CDR2 SYGVNS. The CDR3 is 11 residues long. Trimming cost V 8 bases and J 3 bases, with 8 bases left between them. This CDR3 reads CASLGGYEQYF. The DNA for the CDR3 is TGTGCCAGCCTTGGGGGCTACGAGCAGTACTTC.

Here the CDR3 DNA reads TGTGCCAGCCACCCAGGGGGAGAAGGCTACACCTTC. This translates into CASHPGGEGYTF. The chain recombines TRBV27 with TRBJ1-2, with TRBD1 matching over 7 bases. This CDR3 region has 12 residues. Germline V gives CDR1 MNHEY, CDR2 SMNVEV (reference sequence). V lost 8 bases and J lost 8; bases outside the gene matches: 8.

This clonotype was counted ten times or more. This sequence joins TRBV3-1 and TRBJ2-1, with TRBD2 identical over 8 bases. With 1 base clipped from V and 6 bases from J, the junction kept 2 bases outside the gene matches. The CDR3 covers 14 residues. Germline CDR1 LGHDT, CDR2 YNNKEL (reference sequence). CDR3 bases: TGTGCCAGCAGCCAAGCCGGACTAGCCAATGAGCAGTTCTTC. Translated, it gives CASSQAGLANEQFF.

The table lists this clonotype with many counts. CDR3 loop: CASSLLGAQYF. The CDR3 DNA reads as TGTGCCAGCAGTTTACTTGGGGCGCAGTACTTC. The chain couples TRBV28 to TRBJ2-7, with a tentative D call TRBD1 (5 bases). V gave up 2 bases and J gave up 9 bases, with 8 bases separating them. Germline V gene lookup returns CDR1 MDHEN and CDR2 SYDVKM. CDR3 length: 11 amino acids.

This clonotype appeared many times. This chain links TRBV7-2 with TRBJ2-2; TRBD2 is a possible D gene (6 bases). CDR3 length equals 14 residues. V shed 5 bases and J shed 3 bases, with 10 bases lying between them. Germline-derived CDR1 and CDR2 are SGHTA and FQGNSA. In nucleotides, the CDR3 is TGTGCCAGCAGCCCGACTAGATACACCGGGGAGCTGTTTTTT. It encodes CASSPTRYTGELFF.

This clonotype was seen ten or more times. The chain's CDR3 is CASSLDRGPEAFF. The CDR3 DNA sequence: TGTGCCAGCAGCTTGGACAGGGGCCCTGAAGCTTTCTTT. The J gene is TRBJ1-1, the V gene TRBV7-8, with 9 bases matching TRBD1. Germline V gene lookup returns CDR1 SGHVS and CDR2 FQNEAQ. Unmatched junction bases numbered 2, after V lost 3 bases and J lost 6 bases. The CDR3 is 13 amino acids.

This clonotype was observed many times. The rearrangement joins TRBV20-1 to TRBJ2-7; 10 nucleotides match TRBD2. There are 16 residues in the CDR3. CDR1 is DFQATT, CDR2 SNEGSKA, per germline (reference sequence). V was clipped by 3 bases and J by 3 bases; unmatched bases: 11. The CDR3: CSARPVRASGSYEQYF. CDR3 nucleotide sequence: TGCAGTGCTAGGCCCGTTAGGGCTAGCGGGAGCTACGAGCAGTACTTC.

This clonotype came up many times. This chain joins TRBV25-1 and TRBJ1-2; D is unresolved. This CDR3 has 16 residues. Germline assignment: CDR1 MGHDK and CDR2 SYGVNS. Trimming left V 4 bases short and J 4 bases short, with 19 bases between. CDR3 sequence reads: CASSGVGQELFYGYTF. For the CDR3, the DNA is TGTGCCAGCAGTGGGGTCGGGCAGGAACTTTTCTATGGCTACACCTTC.

This clonotype was seen repeatedly, ten times or more. The rearrangement uses TRBV27 and TRBJ1-1, with D perhaps TRBD1 (6 bases). The CDR3 totals 13 residues. V lost 7 bases, J lost 0 bases, and 9 bases lay in between. Germline loops: CDR1 MNHEY, CDR2 SMNVEV (reference sequence). The CDR3 DNA reads TGTGCCAGCATGACAGGAATGAACACTGAAGCTTTCTTT. Translating gives CASMTGMNTEAFF.

The chain is built from TRBV9 and TRBJ2-5; 7 positions agree with TRBD1. V shed 0 bases and J 5 bases; nucleotides not matched to a gene: 10. The CDR3 contains 16 residues. Germline loops: CDR1 SGDLS, CDR2 YYNGEE. This CDR3 reads CASSVGDSTHGETQYF. CDR3 sequence (DNA): TGTGCCAGCAGCGTAGGGGACAGTACCCACGGGGAGACCCAGTACTTC.

This clonotype has at least ten counts. V and J are TRBV19 and TRBJ2-1; 10 positions agree with TRBD1. Germline V gene sequence: CDR1 LNHDA, CDR2 SQIVND (reference sequence). The CDR3 is 15 amino acids. After removal of 7 bases from V and 4 bases from J, the junction contained 7 bases not matched to a gene. The CDR3 nucleotides are TGTGCCAGTACCGGACAGGGGGGATATTACAATGAGCAGTTCTTC. Amino acids: CASTGQGGYYNEQFF.

This clonotype was detected many times. The chain is built from TRBV5-1 and TRBJ2-3; D is possibly TRBD1 or TRBD2 (5 bases each). CDR3 size: 13 residues. V dropped 5 bases and J dropped 4 bases, with 11 bases sitting between them. Germline values: CDR1 SGHRS, CDR2 YFSETQ. CDR3 sequence reads: CASRMRGADTQYF. Here the CDR3 DNA reads TGCGCCAGCAGAATGAGGGGCGCAGATACGCAGTATTTT.

The chain links TRBV20-1 to TRBJ1-4; 7 bases line up with TRBD1. CDR1 and CDR2 (germline): DFQATT, SNEGSKA (reference sequence). With V trimmed by 4 bases and J by 5 bases, 4 bases remained unmatched. There are 13 residues in the CDR3. CDR3 bases: TGCAGTGCTAAACAGGGGATAAATGAAAAACTGTTTTTT. This gives the protein CSAKQGINEKLFF.

The chain joins TRBV12-3 or TRBV12-4 to TRBJ2-5; possibly TRBD1 or TRBD2 for D (6 bases each). Trimming pared 6 bases from V and 6 bases from J, leaving 23 bases between. The CDR3 consists of 16 residues. The CDR3 protein is CASRWSIGGGLKTQYF. The DNA for the CDR3 is TGTGCCAGCAGATGGAGTATCGGAGGGGGGTTGAAGACCCAGTACTTC.

At least ten counts were recorded for this clonotype. The gene calls are TRBV28 and TRBJ2-7; no firm D call. The CDR3 has 14 amino acids. Germline V gene sequence: CDR1 MDHEN, CDR2 SYDVKM. Trimming pared 7 bases from V and 3 bases from J, leaving 16 bases between. The DNA for the CDR3 is TGTGCCAGCACAAGGTTTCCCAAAAACTACGAGCAGTACTTC. Amino acids: CASTRFPKNYEQYF.

To note about this clonotype: This sequence may be a read error, since a much larger clone differs from it by one base. V usage is TRBV14 and J usage is TRBJ2-3, with D possibly matching TRBD2 (5 bases). CDR3 length: 16 amino acids. Germline assignment: CDR1 SGHDN and CDR2 FVKESK. The CDR3 sequence: CASSARTQIRADAQYF. The CDR3 nucleotides read TGTGCCAGCAGCGCCCGGACTCAAATAAGGGCAGATGCGCAGTATTTT.

This clonotype was seen only a few times. The chain is built from TRBV3-1 and TRBJ2-6, with 7 bases matching TRBD1. The trim removed 3 bases at V and 2 bases at J, leaving 10 bases unmatched. Germline CDR1 LGHDT, CDR2 YNNKEL (reference sequence). CDR3 length equals 18 residues. This chain's CDR3 is CASSHLRTGYTGANVLTF. CDR3 nucleotides: TGTGCCAGCAGCCACCTGCGGACAGGTTATACTGGGGCCAACGTCCTGACTTTC.

J is TRBJ2-4 and V is TRBV9; TRBD2 agrees at 16 bases. V was pared by 3 bases and J by 5 bases, with 5 bases of the junction left unmatched. The CDR3 sequence is 17 residues long. Germline V gene data show CDR1 as SGDLS and CDR2 as YYNGEE. The CDR3 DNA reads as TGTGCCAGCAGCGAGGGACTAGCGGGAGGGCCGGAAAACATTCAGTACTTC. Amino acid sequence: CASSEGLAGGPENIQYF. Looking up the rest from reference TRBV9 and TRBJ2-4 gives the full variable domain: DSGVTQTPKHLITATGQRVTLRCSPRSGDLSVYWYQQSLDQGLQFLIQYYNGEERAKGNILERFSAQQFPDLHSELNLSSLELGDSALYFCASSEGLAGGPENIQYFGAGTRLSVL.

There are many counts of this clonotype. This chain uses TRBV24-1 with TRBJ2-5; D gene uncertain. CDR3 length equals 13 residues. With 4 bases removed from V and 5 bases from J, the gap between germline ends came to 10 bases. The germline gives CDR1 KGHDR, CDR2 SFDVKD. The DNA of the CDR3 is TGTGCCACCAGTGACACACCCAGTGAGACCCAGTACTTC. Translating gives CATSDTPSETQYF.

Remarks on this clonotype: Given a much more abundant clone one base away, this may be a read error. This chain joins TRBV11-3 and TRBJ2-2; D perhaps matches TRBD1 (6 bases). Per the germline V gene, CDR1 is SGHNT and CDR2 is YENEEA. Trimming pared 7 bases from V and 7 bases from J, leaving 13 bases between. The CDR3 totals 13 residues. CDR3 amino acids: CASTTTGLGELFF. CDR3 bases: TGTGCCAGCACCACCACAGGGCTCGGGGAGCTGTTTTTT.

This clonotype was seen at least ten times. The rearrangement uses TRBV30 and TRBJ2-1; 9 nucleotides agree with TRBD2. The germline CDR1 and CDR2 sequences are GTSNPN and SVGIG (reference sequence). The CDR3 length is 17 residues. V was pared by 1 base and J by 6 bases, with 13 bases of the junction left unmatched. The CDR3 spells CAWSAAIAGVRTNEQFF. CDR3 coding DNA: TGTGCCTGGAGTGCCGCGATAGCGGGAGTGAGGACCAATGAGCAGTTCTTC. The whole variable domain, remainder taken from reference TRBV30 and TRBJ2-1, is SQTIHQWPATLVQPVGSPLSLECTVEGTSNPNLYWYRQAAGRGLQLLFYSVGIGQISSEVPQNLSASRPQDRQFILSSKKLLLSDSGFYLCAWSAAIAGVRTNEQFFGPGTRLTVL.

This clonotype was observed a few times. This chain links TRBV5-4 with TRBJ1-6; perhaps TRBD1 as D (6 bases). Trimming shortened V by 2 bases and J by 13 bases, and 13 bases separated the two germline ends. The CDR3 is 13 amino acids. Germline-derived CDR1 and CDR2 are SGHNT and YYREEE (reference sequence). In DNA, the CDR3 is TGTGCCAGCAGCTTCCAGGGGTCCACCCCCCTCCACTTT. The encoded protein is CASSFQGSTPLHF.